This is a list of T cell receptor beta chains from one sample in a study of T cell repertoires in cytomegalovirus infection. TCRdb passed the reads through MiXCR, listing each CDR3 protein once. The sample has 250,000 or so distinct CDR3 sequences; 15% to 20% are singletons. Sequencing was done on a sample of CD8+ T cells from PBMCs. The receptor set was obtained from a human donor in good health (CMV status not recorded). Some clones in this sample may be carry-over from other donors' samples. Each CDR3 is given without its conserved first and last residue.

V gene,CDR3 protein
TRBV7-3,ASSPGVQVPDTEAF
TRBV6-5,ASSFTGTPVGEQY
TRBV6-2/TRBV6-3,ASSNPGQGIQETQY
TRBV25-1,ASSEYWRGSKDTQY
TRBV2,ASSGDRVSYEQY
TRBV5-1,ASRGGQGFYEQY
TRBV6-2/TRBV6-3,ASDTGSGELF
TRBV28,ASSFGLAGAETQY
TRBV7-9,ASSLALRQGRVTDTQY
TRBV4-1,ASSHPDRNTGELF
TRBV5-4,ASSLAGSGGTDTQY
TRBV14,ASSQWKVRGTEAF
TRBV28,ASSLWGTGPDTEAF
TRBV10-3,AISELGRRTSVWGNTGELF
TRBV20-1,SARDRTGAGNQPQH
TRBV5-6,ASSLDIGTEAF
TRBV29-1,SVQDSKATNEKLF
TRBV20-1,SAQNPDRALMNTEAF
TRBV7-6,ASSPLARRGELF
TRBV7-9,ASSPDRGRGTDTQY
TRBV12-3/TRBV12-4,ASRPGHDNEQF
TRBV12-3/TRBV12-4,ASRGKDSYEQY
TRBV7-8,ASSLAIRRGTNYGYT
TRBV6-1,ASSDRKIPRAEAF
TRBV28,ASSSPTRDLHFTYNEQF
TRBV4-2,ASSQGTGVDYGYT
TRBV7-6,ASSGGTSLSNEQF
TRBV7-2,ASSLIGTTSGFTGELF
TRBV6-5,ASSYGTSGRTDTQY
TRBV6-5,ASSYFVRGTDTQY
TRBV7-3,ASSRTDSNTGELF
TRBV7-2,ASSLAKGSVYEQY
TRBV28,ASSKPTWGGYT
TRBV7-9,ASSFSSGVTDTQY
TRBV3-1,ASSQRRFSSGYEQY
TRBV11-2,ASSAPTGELF
TRBV6-2/TRBV6-3,ASTRLAEPLDGYT
TRBV19,ASSIIPLGVNEQF
TRBV7-2,ASSLVSPREQY
TRBV7-2,TSSPDRAVDEQY
TRBV7-9,ASSRTGSPYNEQF
TRBV29-1,SVEIVGDRGEDTQY
TRBV28,ASRHQGDVIPYNSPLH
TRBV6-2/TRBV6-3,ASSSLTSGDLNNEQF
TRBV20-1,SATIAVGTDTQY
TRBV4-2,ASSQDPGQGDGYT
TRBV7-2,ASHSDRPNEQF
TRBV20-1,SARAPRGGNYGYT
TRBV6-1,ASSEPGLGGYNEQF
TRBV6-6,ASRTGLYHEQY
TRBV6-1,ASSLGEFGSPLH
TRBV4-2,ASSQTTGQSSNYGYT
TRBV28,ASSGLRDSNYGYT
TRBV3-1,ASSSRTSGAETQY